A single sample gave rise to the 17 T cell receptor beta chains below, sequenced in a study of blood T cell repertoires in COVID-19 (dated by TCRdb to about 2020). Libraries came from the immunoSEQ multiplex PCR assay. TCRdb carries this immuneACCESS record with in-frame sequences only. Its versions omit some clonotypes, under half of them owing to an unresolved V gene in the studies checked, with the rest unexplained. The table for this sample lists 100,000 or so clones; 65% to 90% of them were counted only once. The ten largest clonotypes hold roughly 4% of the sample. Source material: peripheral blood. The receptors shown here come from a man aged 50 or older with acute or convalescent COVID-19.

The V gene is TRBV9, the J gene TRBJ2-3; 9 nucleotides line up with TRBD2. CDR1 and CDR2 from the germline V gene are SGDLS and YYNGEE. This CDR3 has 17 residues. Germline trimming cut 4 bases from V and 4 bases from J; bases unmatched to any gene: 13. CDR3 in amino acids: CASSPRRGGGAADTQYF. The CDR3 DNA is TGTGCCAGCAGCCCTCGGAGGGGCGGGGGGGCCGCAGATACGCAGTATTTT.

This chain uses TRBV30 with TRBJ2-1; 10 bases align to TRBD2. There are 17 residues in the CDR3. V dropped 1 base and J dropped 4; count of bases not matched to a gene: 10. In germline, CDR1 is GTSNPN, CDR2 SVGIG (reference sequence). Written as DNA, the CDR3 is TGTGCCTGGAGTGGCAAAGGGACTAGCGAGAGATACAATGAGCAGTTCTTC. Amino acids: CAWSGKGTSERYNEQFF.

This chain connects TRBV9 to TRBJ2-5; 10 nucleotides align to TRBD2. The CDR3 contains 13 residues. Germline-derived CDR1 and CDR2 are SGDLS and YYNGEE. Losses at the gene ends were 6 bases for V and 4 bases for J; bases not matched to a gene: 3. CDR3 sequence (DNA): TGTGCCAGCACTAGCGGGGGAGGAGAGACCCAGTACTTC. Translating gives CASTSGGGETQYF. Filled out from reference TRBV9 and TRBJ2-5, the complete variable domain reads DSGVTQTPKHLITATGQRVTLRCSPRSGDLSVYWYQQSLDQGLQFLIQYYNGEERAKGNILERFSAQQFPDLHSELNLSSLELGDSALYFCASTSGGGETQYFGPGTRLLVL.

The rearrangement joins TRBV14 to TRBJ1-5; no definite D call. V was trimmed by 5 bases and J by 10 bases, leaving 9 bases between them. Germline V gene lookup returns CDR1 SGHDN and CDR2 FVKESK. The CDR3 length is 11 residues. The CDR3 DNA is TGTGCCAGCAGCGGGGAGGGACCCCAGCATTTT. It is translated as CASSGEGPQHF.

This clone was recorded a few times. CDR3 coding DNA: TGTGCCAGCAGCTTAGGACAGAGAGAAGATACGCAGTATTTT. Translated: CASSLGQREDTQYF. This chain joins TRBV5-4 and TRBJ2-3, with D possibly being TRBD1 (6 bases). The CDR3 is 14 residues long. V was clipped by 2 bases and J by 5 bases, with 12 bases between them. CDR1 is SGHNT and CDR2 is YYREEE in the germline V gene (reference sequence).

The chain joins TRBV7-9 to TRBJ1-3, with TRBD1 matching over 8 bases. CDR3 size: 16 residues. Trimming removed 6 bases from V and 0 bases from J; junction bases left unmatched: 7. Per germline, CDR1 SEHNR and CDR2 FQNEAQ (reference sequence). This chain's CDR3 is CASRSVGTGSGNTIYF. The CDR3 DNA reads as TGTGCCAGCAGAAGCGTCGGGACAGGCTCTGGAAACACCATATATTTT.

The rearrangement joins TRBV9 to TRBJ1-4, with a weak D call TRBD1 (6 bases). In germline, CDR1 is SGDLS, CDR2 YYNGEE. The V end was cut by 3 bases, the J end by 5 bases, with 11 bases between. The CDR3 loop spans 14 amino acids. CDR3 sequence: CASSAGQKNEKLFF. CDR3 sequence (DNA): TGTGCCAGCAGCGCCGGACAGAAAAATGAAAAACTGTTTTTT.

The chain joins TRBV2 to TRBJ2-1; 7 bases line up with TRBD2. CDR3 size: 15 residues. Germline V lookup: CDR1 SNHLY, CDR2 FYNNEI. V was clipped by 1 base and J by 7 bases; unmatched bases: 7. The CDR3 DNA reads TGTGCCAGCAGTGAAGAGGACTTCGGGGGGAATGAGCAGTTCTTC. Amino acids: CASSEEDFGGNEQFF. Full variable domain (rest looked up from reference TRBV2 and TRBJ2-1): EPEVTQTPSHQVTQMGQEVILRCVPISNHLYFYWYRQILGQKVEFLVSFYNNEISEKSEIFDDQFSVERPDGSNFTLKIRSTKLEDSAMYFCASSEEDFGGNEQFFGPGTRLTVL.

V usage is TRBV9 and J usage is TRBJ2-1, with 8 positions matching TRBD2. Per the germline V gene, CDR1 is SGDLS and CDR2 is YYNGEE. Trimming removed 1 base from V and 8 bases from J; junction bases left unmatched: 11. The CDR3 is made up of 16 amino acids. For the CDR3, the DNA is TGTGCCAGCAGCGTAATGGGTCGGGAGGGCCAAGATGAGCAGTTCTTC. This gives the protein CASSVMGREGQDEQFF.

This chain's CDR3 is CATSDPGGPNENEQFF. Written as DNA, the CDR3 is TGTGCCACCAGTGATCCCGGTGGGCCGAACGAAAATGAGCAGTTCTTC. V usage is TRBV24-1 and J usage is TRBJ2-1; unclear D gene. The germline gives CDR1 KGHDR, CDR2 SFDVKD. This CDR3 region has 16 residues. Trimming took off 3 bases at V and 7 bases at J, with 18 bases between the two ends.

The gene calls are TRBV27 and TRBJ2-2; weak D call: TRBD1 (6 bases). The V end lost 0 bases, the J end lost 1 base, and 15 bases lay between the germline ends. This CDR3 region has 18 residues. From germline, CDR1 is MNHEY and CDR2 SMNVEV (reference sequence). CDR3 DNA: TGTGCCAGCAGTTTATCGTCTGGACAGTTTATGAACACCGGGGAGCTGTTTTTT. Residues: CASSLSSGQFMNTGELFF.

This chain connects TRBV7-3 to TRBJ2-7, with TRBD1 matching 9 bases. V shed 5 bases and J 6 bases; nucleotides not matched to a gene: 11. CDR1 and CDR2 from the germline V gene are SGHTA and FQGTGA. The CDR3 totals 15 residues. The DNA of the CDR3 is TGTGCCAGCAGCGCCCGACCGGGACAGGGAACCGAGCAGTACTTC. Translating gives CASSARPGQGTEQYF.

This chain uses TRBV7-8 with TRBJ2-3, with 12 bases aligning to TRBD2. Losses at the gene ends were 0 bases for V and 6 bases for J; bases not matched to a gene: 7. Germline-derived CDR1 and CDR2 are SGHVS and FQNEAQ. This CDR3 is built from 17 residues. CDR3 in amino acids: CASSLARLAGVRDTQYF. Written as DNA, the CDR3 is TGTGCCAGCAGCTTAGCCAGACTAGCGGGAGTCAGGGATACGCAGTATTTT.

CDR3 protein: CASSPGDFFNQPQHF. The CDR3 DNA reads as TGTGCCAGCAGCCCCGGGGATTTCTTCAATCAGCCCCAGCATTTT. The chain has TRBV7-9 and TRBJ1-5, with D unresolved. Trimming took off 5 bases at V and 3 bases at J, with 14 bases between the two ends. Germline V CDR1 and CDR2: SEHNR, FQNEAQ (reference sequence). This CDR3 region has 15 residues.

The J gene is TRBJ1-3, the V gene TRBV18; 7 nucleotides agree with TRBD1. V dropped 2 bases and J dropped 0; count of bases not matched to a gene: 4. The CDR3 spans 16 residues. Germline V gene data show CDR1 as KGHSH and CDR2 as LQKENI. The DNA of the CDR3 is TGTGCCAGCTCACCAGGGACAGTGACCTCTGGAAACACCATATATTTT. Protein product: CASSPGTVTSGNTIYF.

This clone came up once. The genes are TRBV7-9 and TRBJ2-7; D perhaps matches TRBD1 (6 bases). The CDR3 is 13 residues long. From germline, CDR1 is SEHNR and CDR2 FQNEAQ (reference sequence). The V end was cut by 4 bases, the J end by 5 bases, with 12 bases between. CDR3 amino acids: CASSYRDRDEQYF. The CDR3 coding sequence is TGTGCCAGCAGCTACAGGGACCGGGACGAGCAGTACTTC. Together with reference TRBV7-9 and TRBJ2-7, the CDR3 gives the full variable domain: DTGVSQNPRHKITKRGQNVTFRCDPISEHNRLYWYRQTLGQGPEFLTYFQNEAQLEKSRLLSDRFSAERPKGSFSTLEIQRTEQGDSAMYLCASSYRDRDEQYFGPGTRLTVT.

The chain joins TRBV20-1 to TRBJ2-7; weak D call: TRBD1 (6 bases). The CDR3 has 11 amino acids. CDR1 is DFQATT and CDR2 is SNEGSKA in the germline V gene (reference sequence). Trimming shortened V by 5 bases and J by 3 bases, and 8 bases separated the two germline ends. The CDR3 loop is CSALQGYEQYF. In DNA form, the CDR3 reads TGCAGTGCTCTACAGGGCTACGAGCAGTACTTC.